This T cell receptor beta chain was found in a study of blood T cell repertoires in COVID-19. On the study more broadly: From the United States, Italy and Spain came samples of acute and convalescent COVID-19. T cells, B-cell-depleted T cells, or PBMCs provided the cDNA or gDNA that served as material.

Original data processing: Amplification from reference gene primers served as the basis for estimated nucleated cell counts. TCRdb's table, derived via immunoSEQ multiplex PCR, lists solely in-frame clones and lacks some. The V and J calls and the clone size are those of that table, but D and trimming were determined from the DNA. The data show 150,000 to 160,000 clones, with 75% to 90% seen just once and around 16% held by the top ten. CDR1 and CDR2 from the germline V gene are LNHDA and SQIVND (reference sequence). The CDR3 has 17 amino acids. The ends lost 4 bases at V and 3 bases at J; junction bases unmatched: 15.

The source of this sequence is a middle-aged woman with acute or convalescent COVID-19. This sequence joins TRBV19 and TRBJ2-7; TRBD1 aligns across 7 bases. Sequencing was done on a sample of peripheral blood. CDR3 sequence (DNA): TGTGCCAGTAGTAGAGGAATGACAGGGAGTGGCGTCTACGAGCAGTACTTC. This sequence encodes CASSRGMTGSGVYEQYF. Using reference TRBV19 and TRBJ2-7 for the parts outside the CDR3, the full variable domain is DGGITQSPKYLFRKEGQNVTLSCEQNLNHDAMYWYRQDPGQGLRLIYYSQIVNDFQKGDIAEGYSVSREKKESFPLTVTSAQKNPTAFYLCASSRGMTGSGVYEQYFGPGTRLTVT.